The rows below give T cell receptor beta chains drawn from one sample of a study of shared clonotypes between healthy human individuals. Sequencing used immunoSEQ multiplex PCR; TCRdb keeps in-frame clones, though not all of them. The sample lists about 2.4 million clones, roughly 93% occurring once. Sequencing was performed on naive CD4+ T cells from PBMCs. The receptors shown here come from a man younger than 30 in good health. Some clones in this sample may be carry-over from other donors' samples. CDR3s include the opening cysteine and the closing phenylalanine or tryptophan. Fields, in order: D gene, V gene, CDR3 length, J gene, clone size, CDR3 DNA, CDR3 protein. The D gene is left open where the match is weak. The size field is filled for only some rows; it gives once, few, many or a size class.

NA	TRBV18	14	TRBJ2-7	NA	TGTGCCAGCTCACCACAGGGGAGCTCCTACGAGCAGTACTTC	CASSPQGSSYEQYF
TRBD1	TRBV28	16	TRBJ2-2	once	TGTGCCAGCAGTTCACCGGGACAGGGGGGTACCGGGGAGCTGTTTTTT	CASSSPGQGGTGELFF
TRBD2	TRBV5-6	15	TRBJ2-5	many	TGTGCCAGCAGCTTCATAGCGGGAGCCCGCGAGACCCAGTACTTC	CASSFIAGARETQYF
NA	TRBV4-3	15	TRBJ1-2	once	TGCGCCAGCAGCCAAGACAATACAGGTATCTATGGCTACACCTTC	CASSQDNTGIYGYTF
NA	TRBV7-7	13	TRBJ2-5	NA	TGTGCCAGCAGCTTCCGGCTCTTGGAGACCCAGTACTTC	CASSFRLLETQYF
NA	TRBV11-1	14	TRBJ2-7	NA	TGTGCCAGCAGCTTAACCGACAGCTCCTACGAGCAGTACTTC	CASSLTDSSYEQYF
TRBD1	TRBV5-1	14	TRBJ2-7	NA	TGCGCCAGCAGCCCCTCCGGACAGGGCTACGAGCAGTACTTC	CASSPSGQGYEQYF
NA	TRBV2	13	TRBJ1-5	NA	TGTGCCAGCAGCCCCGAGTACAATCAGCCCCAGCATTTT	CASSPEYNQPQHF
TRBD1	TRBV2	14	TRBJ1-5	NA	TGTGCCAGCAGCGAAAGGACAGGGGCCCAGCCCCAGCATTTT	CASSERTGAQPQHF
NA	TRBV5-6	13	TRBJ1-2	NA	TGTGCCAGCAGACGGGGGAGTAACTATGGCTACACCTTC	CASRRGSNYGYTF
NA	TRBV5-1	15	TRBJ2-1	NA	TGCGCCAGCAGCTTGGAGGGCGGAACCTACAATGAGCAGTTCTTC	CASSLEGGTYNEQFF
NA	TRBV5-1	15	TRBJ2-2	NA	TGCGCCAGCAGCTTGACCGGGAACAACGCCGGGGAGCTGTTTTTT	CASSLTGNNAGELFF
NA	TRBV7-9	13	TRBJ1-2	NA	TGTGCCAGCAGCTTCAGGCCAGAGGCTGGCTACACCTTC	CASSFRPEAGYTF
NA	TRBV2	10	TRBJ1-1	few	TGTGCCAGACACGGAACTGAAGCTTTCTTT	CARHGTEAFF
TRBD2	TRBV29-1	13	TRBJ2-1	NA	TGCAGCGTAGCGGGAGTCTCCTACAATGAGCAGTTCTTC	CSVAGVSYNEQFF
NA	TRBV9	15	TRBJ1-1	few	TGTGCCAGCAGCGCGGAGGGACACCTCAACACTGAAGCTTTCTTT	CASSAEGHLNTEAFF
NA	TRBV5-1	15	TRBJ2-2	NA	TGCGCCAGCAGCTTTGGTGCGGAGAACACCGGGGAGCTGTTTTTT	CASSFGAENTGELFF
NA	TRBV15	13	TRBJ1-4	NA	TGTGCCACCAGCAGAGATGAAGGGGAAAAACTGTTTTTT	CATSRDEGEKLFF
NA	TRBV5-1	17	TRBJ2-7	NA	TGCGCCAGCAGCTTGGCCACCGGGACGGCCGGCCTCTACGAGCAGTACTTC	CASSLATGTAGLYEQYF
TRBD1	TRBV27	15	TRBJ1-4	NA	TGTGCCAGCAGTTTGACTGACAGGGTCTACGAAAAACTGTTTTTT	CASSLTDRVYEKLFF
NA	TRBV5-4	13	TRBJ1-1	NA	TGTGCCAGCAGCAGTAAGAGGAACACTGAAGCTTTCTTT	CASSSKRNTEAFF
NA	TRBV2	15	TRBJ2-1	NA	TGTGCCAGCAGTGAAGTTGGAGGGCCGTGGAATGAGCAGTTCTTC	CASSEVGGPWNEQFF
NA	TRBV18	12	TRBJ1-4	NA	TGTGCCAGCTCACCAAGCAATGAAAAACTGTTTTTT	CASSPSNEKLFF
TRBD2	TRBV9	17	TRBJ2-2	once	TGTGCCAGCAGCGTAGCTGGGGGAGGGCTGTACACCGGGGAGCTGTTTTTT	CASSVAGGGLYTGELFF
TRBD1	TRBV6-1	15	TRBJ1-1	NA	TGTGCCAGCAGTGGTCAGGGACAGGGGGAGACTGAAGCTTTCTTT	CASSGQGQGETEAFF
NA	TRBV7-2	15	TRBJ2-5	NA	TGTGCCAGCAGCGGGTCGATAGCGAGACAAGAGACCCAGTACTTC	CASSGSIARQETQYF
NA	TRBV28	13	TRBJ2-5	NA	TGTGCCAGCAGTTTCCCTCCCCAAGAGACCCAGTACTTC	CASSFPPQETQYF
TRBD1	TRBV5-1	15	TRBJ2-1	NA	TGCGCCAGCAGCCTACCCGGGACAGGGAGTGATGAGCAGTTCTTC	CASSLPGTGSDEQFF
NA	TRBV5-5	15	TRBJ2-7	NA	TGTGCCAGCAGCTTGGAACCGTTCCTATCCTACGAGCAGTACTTC	CASSLEPFLSYEQYF
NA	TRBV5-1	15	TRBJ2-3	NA	TGCGCCAGCAGCCTACACAGCAGCCGCACAGATACGCAGTATTTT	CASSLHSSRTDTQYF
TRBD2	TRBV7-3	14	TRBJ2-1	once	TGTGCCAGCAGCGTAACTAGCGGGACGGATGAGCAGTTCTTC	CASSVTSGTDEQFF
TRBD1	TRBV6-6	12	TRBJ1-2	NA	TGTGCCAGCAAGGACAGGGAGGATGGCTACACCTTC	CASKDREDGYTF
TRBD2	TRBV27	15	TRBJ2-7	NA	TGTGCCAGCAGTTTAAAAGCGGGGGGACTAGGGGAGCAGTACTTC	CASSLKAGGLGEQYF
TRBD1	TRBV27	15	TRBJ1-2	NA	TGTGCCAGCAACTCCCCCGGGACAGGGGCTGGTGGCTACACCTTC	CASNSPGTGAGGYTF
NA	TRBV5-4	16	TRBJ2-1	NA	TGTGCCAGCAGCACTCCCCAGGGTAGCTCCTACAATGAGCAGTTCTTC	CASSTPQGSSYNEQFF
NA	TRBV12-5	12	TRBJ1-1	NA	TGTGCTAGTGGTTTGGGGGACCGCGGCGCTTTCTTT	CASGLGDRGAFF
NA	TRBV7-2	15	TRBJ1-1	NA	TGTGCCAGCAGCCTCCCGACGGTTTTGAACACTGAAGCTTTCTTT	CASSLPTVLNTEAFF
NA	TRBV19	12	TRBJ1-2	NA	TGTGCCAGTAGTAAAGCTGGGTATGGCTACACCTTC	CASSKAGYGYTF
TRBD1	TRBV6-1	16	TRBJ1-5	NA	TGTGCCAGCAGTGCGGACAGGGCCTTTAGCAATCAGCCCCAGCATTTT	CASSADRAFSNQPQHF
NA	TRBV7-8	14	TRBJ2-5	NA	TGTGCCAGCAGCCCCGGGACCAGGGAGGAGACCCAGTACTTC	CASSPGTREETQYF
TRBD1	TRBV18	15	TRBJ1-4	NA	TGTGCCAGCTCACCAGTCGGGACAGGGAATGAAAAACTGTTTTTT	CASSPVGTGNEKLFF
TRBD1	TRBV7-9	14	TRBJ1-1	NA	TGTGCCAGCAGCTTACCAGACAGGGGTTTTGAGGCTTTCTTT	CASSLPDRGFEAFF
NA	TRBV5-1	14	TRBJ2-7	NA	TGCGCCAGCAGCTTGGGGCAGCCCGTGGACGAGCAGTACTTC	CASSLGQPVDEQYF
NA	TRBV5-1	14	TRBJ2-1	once	TGCGCCAGCAGCCCAACGACAGGCCGGGTTGAGCAGTTCTTC	CASSPTTGRVEQFF
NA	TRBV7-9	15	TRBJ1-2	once	TGTGCCAGCAGCTTAGTGGAGAGCCGAGTAGATGGCTACACCTTC	CASSLVESRVDGYTF
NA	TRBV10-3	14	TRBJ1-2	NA	TGTGCCATCAGCCCCCAGAGGGAAGGTGCTGGAAGCACCTTC	CAISPQREGAGSTF
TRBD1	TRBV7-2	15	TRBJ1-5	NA	TGTGCCAGCAGCTGGACAGGGGATGGTAATCAGCCCCAGCATTTT	CASSWTGDGNQPQHF
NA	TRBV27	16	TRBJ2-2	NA	TGTGCCAGCAGCCGACTCGGACTCGGGGACACCGGGGAGCTGTTTTTT	CASSRLGLGDTGELFF
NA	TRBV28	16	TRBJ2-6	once	TGTGCCAGCACCTCACCCTCCGGGGCTGGGGCCAACGTCCTGACTTTC	CASTSPSGAGANVLTF
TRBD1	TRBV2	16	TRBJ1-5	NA	TGTGCCAGCAGTGACCAGGGGGGGGAGAGCAATCAGCCCCAGCATTTT	CASSDQGGESNQPQHF
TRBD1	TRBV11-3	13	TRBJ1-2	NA	TGTGCCAGCAGCTTAGATGGAGGGACAGGGCACACCTTC	CASSLDGGTGHTF
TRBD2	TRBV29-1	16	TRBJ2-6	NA	TGCAGCGTTGTGGACCGTGGGAGGGCTGGGGCCAACGTCCTGACTTTC	CSVVDRGRAGANVLTF
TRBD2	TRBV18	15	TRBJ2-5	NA	TGTGCCAGCTCACTGGCGGGGGGGTTCCAAGAGACCCAGTACTTC	CASSLAGGFQETQYF
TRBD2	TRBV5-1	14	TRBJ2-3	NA	TGCGCCAGCAGCAACCCAGCGGGAGCAGATACGCAGTATTTT	CASSNPAGADTQYF
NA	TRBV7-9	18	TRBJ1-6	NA	TGTGCCAGCAGCTTATTTTCCATCCGTGCATCAACCAGTTCACCCCTCCACTTT	CASSLFSIRASTSSPLHF
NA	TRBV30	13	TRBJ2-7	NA	TGTGCCTGGAGTGCAACGCCAGGCCGCTGGCAGTACTTC	CAWSATPGRWQYF
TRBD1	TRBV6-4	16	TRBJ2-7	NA	TGTGCCGGGACAGGGCATAGGTTGTCGGACCCCTACGAGCAGTACTTC	CAGTGHRLSDPYEQYF
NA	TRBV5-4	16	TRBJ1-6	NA	TGTGCCAGCAGCTTGCCCACTTCAGGGAGGATTTCACCCCTCCACTTT	CASSLPTSGRISPLHF
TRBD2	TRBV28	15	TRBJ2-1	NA	TGTGCCAGCTATTCGGGGGCTAGCGGGGGAAATGAGCAGTTCTTC	CASYSGASGGNEQFF
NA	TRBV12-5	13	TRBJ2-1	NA	TGTGCTAGTGGTTCAAGGATGGGGGACGAGCAGTTCTTC	CASGSRMGDEQFF